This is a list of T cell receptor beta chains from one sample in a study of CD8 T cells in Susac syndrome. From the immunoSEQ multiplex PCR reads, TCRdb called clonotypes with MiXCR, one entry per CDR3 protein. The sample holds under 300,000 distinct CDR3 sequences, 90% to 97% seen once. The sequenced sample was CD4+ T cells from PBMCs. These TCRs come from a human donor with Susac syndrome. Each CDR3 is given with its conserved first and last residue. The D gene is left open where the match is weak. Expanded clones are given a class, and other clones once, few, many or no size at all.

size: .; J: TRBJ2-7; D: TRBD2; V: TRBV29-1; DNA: TGCAGCGTTGCCCCGGGGGAGGGTTACGAGCAGTACTTC; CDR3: CSVAPGEGYEQYF
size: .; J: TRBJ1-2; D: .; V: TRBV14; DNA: TGTGCCAGCAGCCAAGACATTCTCGGGAAGGGCCACACCTTC; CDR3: CASSQDILGKGHTF
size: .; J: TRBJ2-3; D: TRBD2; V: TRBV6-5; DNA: TGTGCCAGCAGTTACCGCGGGAGGGTCACAGATACGCAGTATTTT; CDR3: CASSYRGRVTDTQYF
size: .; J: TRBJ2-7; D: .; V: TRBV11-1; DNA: TGTGCCAGCAGCCGCGGGCGGGAAGAGGACGAGCAGTACTTC; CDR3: CASSRGREEDEQYF
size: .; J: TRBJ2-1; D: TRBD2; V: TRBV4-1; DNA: TGCGCCAGCAGCCAAGGGGCGACTAGCGGGAGCTATGAGCAGTTCTTC; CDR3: CASSQGATSGSYEQFF
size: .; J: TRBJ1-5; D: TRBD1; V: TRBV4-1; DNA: TGCGCCAGCAGCCCCTCTGGGACAGGGCAGAGTGCTCAGCCCCAGCATTTT; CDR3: CASSPSGTGQSAQPQHF
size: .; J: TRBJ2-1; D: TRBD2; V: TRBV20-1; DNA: TGCAGTGCCCTTAGCGGGGGGGTATACAATGAGCAGTTCTTC; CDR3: CSALSGGVYNEQFF
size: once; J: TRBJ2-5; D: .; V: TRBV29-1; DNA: TGCAGCGTTGGGGGCAGTTCTTGGGCCCAACAGGAGACCCAGTACTTC; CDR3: CSVGGSSWAQQETQYF
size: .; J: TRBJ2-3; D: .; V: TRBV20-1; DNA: TGCAGTGCTAGAGCTGCTAGCGGCACAGATACGCAGTATTTT; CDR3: CSARAASGTDTQYF
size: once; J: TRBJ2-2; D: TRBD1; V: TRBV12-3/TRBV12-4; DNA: TGTGCCAGCAGCCCTATTGACAGGGAGAACACCGGGGAGCTGTTTTTT; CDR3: CASSPIDRENTGELFF
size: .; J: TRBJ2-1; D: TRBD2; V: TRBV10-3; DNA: TGTGCCATCAGTGCAGCGGGAGTAGGCAATGAGCAGTTCTTC; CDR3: CAISAAGVGNEQFF
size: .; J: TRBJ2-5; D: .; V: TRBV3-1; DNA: TGTGCCAGCAGCCAAGACACATTAGGGGCCCAGTACTTC; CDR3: CASSQDTLGAQYF
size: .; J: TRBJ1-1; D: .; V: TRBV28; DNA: TGTGCCAGCAGTTTGGGGGGCGCAGGGCAAACTGAAGCTTTCTTT; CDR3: CASSLGGAGQTEAFF
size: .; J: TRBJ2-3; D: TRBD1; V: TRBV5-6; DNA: TGTGCCAGCAGCCTTTCCCACGGGACAGGGACGCAGTATTTT; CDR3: CASSLSHGTGTQYF
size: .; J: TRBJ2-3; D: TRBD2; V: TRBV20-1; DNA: TGCAGTGCTAGGCGCGGGGGGAGGCGGGCTAGCACAGATACGCAGTATTTT; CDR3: CSARRGGRRASTDTQYF
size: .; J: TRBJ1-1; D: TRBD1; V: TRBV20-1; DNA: TGCAGTGCTAGAGATCCGGGACAGGGACTACGGGTGACTGAAGCTTTCTTT; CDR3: CSARDPGQGLRVTEAFF
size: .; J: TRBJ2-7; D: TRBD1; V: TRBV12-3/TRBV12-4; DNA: TGTGCCAGCAGTTTAGACAGGGGGCCGGAGTACTTC; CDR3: CASSLDRGPEYF
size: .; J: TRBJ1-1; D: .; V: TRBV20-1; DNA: TGCAGTGCTACTGATCAGGGCCCGGTGAACACTGAAGCTTTCTTT; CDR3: CSATDQGPVNTEAFF
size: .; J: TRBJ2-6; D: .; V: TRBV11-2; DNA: TGTGCCAGCAGCCGGGGACCGGCCACCCCCTCTGGGGCCAACGTCCTGACTTTC; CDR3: CASSRGPATPSGANVLTF
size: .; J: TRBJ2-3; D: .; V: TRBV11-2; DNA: TGTGCCACCCGCACAGATACGCAGTATTTT; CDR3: CATRTDTQYF
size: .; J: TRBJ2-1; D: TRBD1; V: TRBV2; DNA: TGTGCCAGCGGACAGGAACCCGGAAACATGTACAATGAGCAGTTCTTC; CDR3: CASGQEPGNMYNEQFF
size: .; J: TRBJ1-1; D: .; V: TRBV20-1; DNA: TGCAGTGCTAGAGATAGAGGCACTGAAGCTTTCTTT; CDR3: CSARDRGTEAFF
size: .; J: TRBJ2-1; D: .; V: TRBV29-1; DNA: TGCAGCGTTGATACTTCGCAGGGGGGGAACCAGTTCTTC; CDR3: CSVDTSQGGNQFF
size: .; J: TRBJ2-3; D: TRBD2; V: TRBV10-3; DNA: TGTGCCATCAGAGGACTAGCGGATACGCAGTATTTT; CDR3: CAIRGLADTQYF
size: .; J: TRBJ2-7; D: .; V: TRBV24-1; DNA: TGTGCCTCCAGTGATCCCTCGGGTCGGTACGAGCAGTACTTC; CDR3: CASSDPSGRYEQYF
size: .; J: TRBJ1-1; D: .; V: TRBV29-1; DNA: TGCAGCGTTCTACAGGGTATCACTGAAGCTTTCTTT; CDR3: CSVLQGITEAFF
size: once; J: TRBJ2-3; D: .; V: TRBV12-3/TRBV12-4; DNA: TGTGCCAGCAGTTCCGGGTCGACTCCTTTGTATTTT; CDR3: CASSSGSTPLYF
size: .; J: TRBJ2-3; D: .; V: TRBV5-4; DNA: TGTGCCAGCAGCTTGGGACTTACAGATACGCAGTATTTT; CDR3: CASSLGLTDTQYF
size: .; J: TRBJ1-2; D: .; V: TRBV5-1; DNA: TGCGCCAGCAGCTTGGGCCCGGGGTCAGGATATGGCTACACCTTC; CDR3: CASSLGPGSGYGYTF
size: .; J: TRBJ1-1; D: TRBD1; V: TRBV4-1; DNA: TGCGCCAGCAGCCACGGACAGGCAAACACTGAAGCTTTCTTT; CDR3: CASSHGQANTEAFF
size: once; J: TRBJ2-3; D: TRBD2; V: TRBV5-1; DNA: TGCGCCAGCAGCTTGGCGGGACTAGCGGGAATCACAGATACGCAGTATTTT; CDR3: CASSLAGLAGITDTQYF